A single sample gave rise to the 26 T cell receptor beta chains below, sequenced in a study of cytomegalovirus exposure and HLA in healthy donors. 13 Jbeta primers and 60 Vbeta primers were used for the PCR. The method was immunoSEQ multiplex PCR; TCRdb's version includes in-frame clones alone and lacks a portion of them. The repertoire holds 80,000 or so clones, with over 70% as singletons. Sequencing used PBMCs. These receptors originate from a woman aged 40 to 50 in good health and CMV-seronegative.

The chain combines TRBV25-1 with TRBJ1-3; D is possibly TRBD1 (5 bases). V gave up 4 bases and J gave up 0 bases, with 10 bases separating them. The germline V gene encodes CDR1 MGHDK and CDR2 SYGVNS. CDR3 length equals 15 residues. The CDR3: CASSASGASGNTIYF. Here the CDR3 DNA reads TGTGCCAGCAGTGCTAGCGGGGCCTCTGGAAACACCATATATTTT.

J is TRBJ1-4 and V is TRBV5-1, with 7 bases matching TRBD1. In germline, CDR1 is SGHRS, CDR2 YFSETQ. The CDR3 runs 15 residues. The trim removed 4 bases at V and 3 bases at J, leaving 6 bases unmatched. As DNA, the CDR3 is TGCGCCAGCAGCGTCGACAGGGCCGCTAATGAAAAACTGTTTTTT. Protein sequence: CASSVDRAANEKLFF.

The chain carries TRBV5-6 and TRBJ1-2; TRBD1 agrees at 10 bases. The CDR3 contains 14 residues. The ends lost 3 bases at V and 7 bases at J; junction bases unmatched: 6. Germline assignment: CDR1 SGHDT and CDR2 YYEEEE. CDR3 loop: CASSYNRDRGGYTF. DNA for the CDR3: TGTGCCAGCAGCTACAACCGGGACAGGGGTGGCTACACCTTC.

This sequence joins TRBV11-3 and TRBJ2-3; D remains ambiguous. The ends were cut back, 3 bases at V and 2 bases at J, with 6 bases in the middle. CDR3 length: 13 amino acids. Germline V gene sequence: CDR1 SGHNT, CDR2 YENEEA. This CDR3 reads CASSFRVTDTQYF. CDR3 bases: TGTGCCAGCAGCTTCCGGGTCACAGATACGCAGTATTTT.

The rearrangement uses TRBV9 and TRBJ2-3, with 12 bases lining up with TRBD2. The length of the CDR3 is 15 residues. With 3 bases clipped from V and 5 bases from J, the junction kept 4 bases outside the gene matches. CDR1 is SGDLS, CDR2 YYNGEE, per germline. CDR3 nucleotide sequence: TGTGCCAGCAGCGCTAGCGGGGGGGCGGTAGATACGCAGTATTTT. This gives the protein CASSASGGAVDTQYF. Using reference TRBV9 and TRBJ2-3 for the parts outside the CDR3, the full variable domain is DSGVTQTPKHLITATGQRVTLRCSPRSGDLSVYWYQQSLDQGLQFLIQYYNGEERAKGNILERFSAQQFPDLHSELNLSSLELGDSALYFCASSASGGAVDTQYFGPGTRLTVL.

The chain combines TRBV7-3 with TRBJ2-1, with TRBD2 matching 13 bases. Germline V gene data show CDR1 as SGHTA and CDR2 as FQGTGA. There are 15 residues in the CDR3. The V segment lost 5 bases and the J segment 7 bases; nucleotides outside the gene matches: 5. DNA for the CDR3: TGTGCCAGCAGCCGACTAGCGGGAGGATCAAATGAGCAGTTCTTC. This sequence encodes CASSRLAGGSNEQFF.

This clone has more than one count but fewer than ten. V usage is TRBV5-3 and J usage is TRBJ1-4; TRBD1 matches at 9 bases. TRBV5-3 is an open reading frame, and its role is uncertain. The length of the CDR3 is 19 residues. V trimming: 4 bases; J trimming: 2 bases; junction bases outside the gene matches: 15. The CDR3 protein is CARSPQPGTGWHTNEKLFF. In nucleotides, the CDR3 is TGTGCCAGAAGCCCACAGCCGGGGACAGGGTGGCATACTAATGAAAAACTGTTTTTT.

V gene TRBV11-2 combines with J gene TRBJ2-7; the D is unclear. Trimming stripped 2 bases from V and 4 bases from J, with 15 bases between. The CDR3 is 15 amino acids. The germline V gene has CDR1 SGHAT and CDR2 FQNNGV. The CDR3, as DNA: TGTGCCAGCAGCTTACAGGATCCGTGGTCTTACGAGCAGTACTTC. It specifies CASSLQDPWSYEQYF.

Concerning this clone: An end of the junction differs from the germline gene, which may be a read error. V usage is TRBV7-7 and J usage is TRBJ1-1; 7 nucleotides agree with TRBD1. The CDR3 consists of 15 residues. Germline CDR1 and CDR2: SSHAT and FNYEAQ (reference sequence). This chain's CDR3 is CASSFGTVMNTEAFF. For the CDR3, the DNA is TGTGCTAGCAGCTTCGGGACAGTTATGAACACTGAAGCTTTCTTT.

In its sample, this clone was seen once. This chain uses TRBV7-3 with TRBJ2-5, with 9 bases fitting TRBD2. This CDR3 region has 16 residues. The germline gives CDR1 SGHTA, CDR2 FQGTGA. With V trimmed by 5 bases and J by 2 bases, 9 bases remained unmatched. This CDR3 is CASSPAGSGGQETQYF. In DNA form, the CDR3 reads TGTGCCAGCAGCCCGGCGGGAAGCGGGGGGCAAGAGACCCAGTACTTC.

The chain is built from TRBV7-9 and TRBJ2-1; possibly TRBD1 for D (6 bases). There are 14 residues in the CDR3. Trimming pared 6 bases from V and 1 base from J, leaving 10 bases between. Germline-derived CDR1 and CDR2 are SEHNR and FQNEAQ (reference sequence). DNA for the CDR3: TGTGCCAGCAGGAAAGGGACATCCTACAATGAGCAGTTCTTC. It specifies CASRKGTSYNEQFF.

The V gene is TRBV19, the J gene TRBJ2-2, with D perhaps TRBD2 (5 bases). The CDR3 totals 13 residues. Trimming took 10 bases from V and 7 from J, leaving 16 bases between them. Germline lookup yields CDR1 LNHDA and CDR2 SQIVND (reference sequence). As DNA, the CDR3 is TGTGCCACCTTGGAGAGGGATGGCGGGGAGCTGTTTTTT. Translation: CATLERDGGELFF.

The chain carries TRBV5-1 and TRBJ2-2, with TRBD1 matching over 11 bases. Looked up from germline, CDR1 is SGHRS and CDR2 is YFSETQ. V shed 2 bases and J 10 bases; nucleotides not matched to a gene: 13. CDR3 length equals 17 residues. Written as DNA, the CDR3 is TGCGCCAGCAGCTTTTTTGTGGGACAGGGGGGACCGGAGGAGCTGTTTTTT. Protein sequence: CASSFFVGQGGPEELFF.

This chain links TRBV28 with TRBJ1-2, with 9 bases lining up with TRBD1. This CDR3 contains 14 residues. J was trimmed by 1 base and V by 6 bases; bases with no gene match: 3. Per germline, CDR1 MDHEN and CDR2 SYDVKM. Written as DNA, the CDR3 is TGTGCCAGCAGGGTGGACAGGGGTAACTATGGCTACACCTTC. Translated: CASRVDRGNYGYTF.

In regard to this clone: Likely a read error: the CDR3 ends without its conserved phenylalanine or tryptophan. The V and J genes are TRBV30 and TRBJ1-5; D perhaps matches TRBD1 (6 bases). CDR3 length: 16 residues. The V gene lost 3 bases and the J gene lost 7 bases, with 22 bases spanning the gap. Germline loops: CDR1 GTSNPN, CDR2 SVGIG (reference sequence). The CDR3 sequence is CAWRALGAGDGQPQHL. In DNA, the CDR3 is TGTGCCTGGAGAGCCCTGGGGGCAGGGGATGGGCAGCCCCAGCATCTT.

The chain has TRBV2 and TRBJ2-5; D ambiguous. Trimming stripped 3 bases from V and 5 bases from J, with 7 bases between. Germline CDR1 and CDR2: SNHLY and FYNNEI. The CDR3 covers 12 residues. The CDR3 is CASSDPGETQYF. CDR3 bases: TGTGCCAGCAGTGACCCCGGGGAGACCCAGTACTTC. Variable domain in full (rest from reference TRBV2 and TRBJ2-5): EPEVTQTPSHQVTQMGQEVILRCVPISNHLYFYWYRQILGQKVEFLVSFYNNEISEKSEIFDDQFSVERPDGSNFTLKIRSTKLEDSAMYFCASSDPGETQYFGPGTRLLVL.

The chain has TRBV11-2 and TRBJ2-7, with TRBD2 matching over 7 bases. The CDR3 is made up of 14 amino acids. V shed 5 bases and J 3 bases; nucleotides not matched to a gene: 7. Germline V lookup: CDR1 SGHAT, CDR2 FQNNGV. CDR3 sequence reads: CASSEGLTYYEQYF. The CDR3 DNA sequence: TGTGCCAGCAGCGAGGGACTAACCTACTACGAGCAGTACTTC. The variable domain in full, completed from reference TRBV11-2 and TRBJ2-7, reads EAGVAQSPRYKIIEKRQSVAFWCNPISGHATLYWYQQILGQGPKLLIQFQNNGVVDDSQLPKDRFSAERLKGVDSTLKIQPAKLEDSAVYLCASSEGLTYYEQYFGPGTRLTVT.

The J gene is TRBJ2-5, the V gene TRBV7-9; the D gene is possibly TRBD1 (6 bases). V lost 4 bases, J lost 4 bases, and 10 bases lay in between. CDR3 size: 13 residues. The germline V gene encodes CDR1 SEHNR and CDR2 FQNEAQ (reference sequence). The CDR3 DNA reads TGTGCCAGCAGCTCCTCAGGGGCAGAGACCCAGTACTTC. Translated: CASSSSGAETQYF.

The chain joins TRBV30 to TRBJ1-5, with TRBD1 as a possible D gene (5 bases). This CDR3 contains 13 residues. Looked up from germline, CDR1 is GTSNPN and CDR2 is SVGIG (reference sequence). V gave up 4 bases and J gave up 0 bases, with 7 bases separating them. The CDR3 nucleotides read TGTGCCTGGACGGGGGATAGCAATCAGCCCCAGCATTTT. Protein product: CAWTGDSNQPQHF. Supplemented by reference TRBV30 and TRBJ1-5, the full variable domain reads SQTIHQWPATLVQPVGSPLSLECTVEGTSNPNLYWYRQAAGRGLQLLFYSVGIGQISSEVPQNLSASRPQDRQFILSSKKLLLSDSGFYLCAWTGDSNQPQHFGDGTRLSIL.

V is TRBV27 and J is TRBJ1-5; unclear D gene. V dropped 5 bases and J dropped 4 bases, with 18 bases sitting between them. The length of the CDR3 is 16 residues. Germline V gene data show CDR1 as MNHEY and CDR2 as SMNVEV (reference sequence). The CDR3 nucleotides read TGTGCCAGCAGTCCCCCCGGTGCCTCGTATAATCAGCCCCAGCATTTT. Its translation is CASSPPGASYNQPQHF.

The chain joins TRBV30 to TRBJ2-1; weak D call: TRBD2 (6 bases). V lost 0 bases to trimming and J lost 2 bases, with 17 bases between them. CDR1 and CDR2 from the germline V gene are GTSNPN and SVGIG (reference sequence). The CDR3 is made up of 17 amino acids. The CDR3, as DNA: TGTGCCTGGAGTGTAGGGTATAATAGCGGCGCCTACAATGAGCAGTTCTTC. It translates to CAWSVGYNSGAYNEQFF.

This rearrangement joins TRBV29-1 to TRBJ2-7; 8 bases align to TRBD1. The CDR3 is made up of 13 amino acids. V was clipped by 5 bases and J by 2 bases; unmatched bases: 5. Germline values: CDR1 SQVTM, CDR2 ANQGSEA. CDR3 nucleotide sequence: TGCAGCGTTCGGACAGGGTTAACCTACGAGCAGTACTTC. This sequence encodes CSVRTGLTYEQYF.

V is TRBV29-1 and J is TRBJ2-2; 8 nucleotides agree with TRBD2. The CDR3 is 16 residues long. CDR1 is SQVTM, CDR2 ANQGSEA, per germline. Germline trimming cut 5 bases from V and 4 bases from J; bases unmatched to any gene: 12. The DNA of the CDR3 is TGCAGCGTTTCCTTGCCGGGAGGGCCGGGCACCGGGGAGCTGTTTTTT. The encoded protein is CSVSLPGGPGTGELFF.

This clone came up a few times. V usage is TRBV18 and J usage is TRBJ2-5, with 10 bases identical to TRBD2. Germline values: CDR1 KGHSH, CDR2 LQKENI. The CDR3 covers 16 residues. Trimming took 3 bases from V and 3 from J; bases not matched to a gene: 7. The CDR3 is CASSPWASGGKETQYF. The CDR3 region has the DNA TGTGCCAGCTCACCTTGGGCTAGCGGGGGTAAAGAGACCCAGTACTTC.

The chain combines TRBV4-1 with TRBJ2-1; 8 bases are a match to TRBD2. Germline lookup yields CDR1 MGHRA and CDR2 YSYEKL. J gave up 2 bases and V 0 bases, and 6 bases lay outside the gene matches. The CDR3 loop spans 17 amino acids. CDR3 region: CASSQERLAGPYNEQFF. The CDR3 DNA is TGCGCCAGCAGCCAAGAGAGATTAGCGGGGCCCTACAATGAGCAGTTCTTC.

The chain joins TRBV10-1 to TRBJ1-6, with D unclear. V lost 0 bases, J lost 8 bases, and 8 bases lay in between. The CDR3 loop spans 14 amino acids. The germline V gene has CDR1 WNHNN and CDR2 SYGVQD (reference sequence). Written as DNA, the CDR3 is TGCGCCAGCAGTGAGTCCGGCGGGGATTCACCCCTCCACTTT. Translating gives CASSESGGDSPLHF.